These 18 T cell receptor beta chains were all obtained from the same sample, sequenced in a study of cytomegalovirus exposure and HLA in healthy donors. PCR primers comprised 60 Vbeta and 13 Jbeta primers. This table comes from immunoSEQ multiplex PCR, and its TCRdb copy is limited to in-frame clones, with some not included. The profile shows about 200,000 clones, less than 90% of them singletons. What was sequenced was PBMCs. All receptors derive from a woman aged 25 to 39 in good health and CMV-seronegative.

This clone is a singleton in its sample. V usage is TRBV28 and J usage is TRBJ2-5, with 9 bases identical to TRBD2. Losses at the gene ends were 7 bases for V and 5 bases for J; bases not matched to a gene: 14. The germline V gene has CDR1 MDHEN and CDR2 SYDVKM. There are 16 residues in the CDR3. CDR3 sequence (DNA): TGTGCCAGCAAATCTAGCGGGACCGGAGAGGGGGAGACCCAGTACTTC. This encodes CASKSSGTGEGETQYF.

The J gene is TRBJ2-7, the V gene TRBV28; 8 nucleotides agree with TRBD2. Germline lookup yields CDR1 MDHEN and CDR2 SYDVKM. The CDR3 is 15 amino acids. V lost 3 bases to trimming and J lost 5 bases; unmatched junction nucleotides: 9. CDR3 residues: CASSLFAGGRHEQYF. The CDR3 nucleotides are TGTGCCAGCAGTTTGTTTGCGGGAGGCCGCCACGAGCAGTACTTC. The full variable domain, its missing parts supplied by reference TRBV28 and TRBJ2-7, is DVKVTQSSRYLVKRTGEKVFLECVQDMDHENMFWYRQDPGLGLRLIYFSYDVKMKEKGDIPEGYSVSREKKERFSLILESASTNQTSMYLCASSLFAGGRHEQYFGPGTRLTVT.

The CDR3 loop is CASSSTTDRVNEKLFF. CDR3 nucleotide sequence: TGTGCCAGCAGTTCTACAACTGACAGGGTAAATGAAAAACTGTTTTTT. V gene TRBV28 combines with J gene TRBJ1-4, with 7 positions matching TRBD1. After removal of 4 bases from V and 5 bases from J, the junction contained 10 bases not matched to a gene. From germline, CDR1 is MDHEN and CDR2 SYDVKM. The CDR3 has 16 amino acids.

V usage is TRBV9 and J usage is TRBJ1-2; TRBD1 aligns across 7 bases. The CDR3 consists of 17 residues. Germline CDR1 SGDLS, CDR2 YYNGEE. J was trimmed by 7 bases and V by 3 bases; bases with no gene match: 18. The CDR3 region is CASSASPSTGVAAGYTF. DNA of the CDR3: TGTGCCAGCAGCGCCTCCCCCTCCACAGGGGTCGCGGCTGGCTACACCTTC. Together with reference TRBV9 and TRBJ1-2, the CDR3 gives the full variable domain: DSGVTQTPKHLITATGQRVTLRCSPRSGDLSVYWYQQSLDQGLQFLIQYYNGEERAKGNILERFSAQQFPDLHSELNLSSLELGDSALYFCASSASPSTGVAAGYTFGSGTRLTVV.

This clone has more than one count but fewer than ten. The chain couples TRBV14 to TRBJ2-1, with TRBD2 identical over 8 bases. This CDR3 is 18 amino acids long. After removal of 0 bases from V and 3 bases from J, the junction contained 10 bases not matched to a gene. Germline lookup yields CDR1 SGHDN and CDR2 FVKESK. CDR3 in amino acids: CASSQEPSGPNYYNEQFF. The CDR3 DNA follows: TGTGCCAGCAGCCAAGAGCCTAGCGGGCCTAATTACTACAATGAGCAGTTCTTC.

CDR3 loop: CASSRDETSGTSYEQYF. The CDR3 DNA sequence: TGTGCCAGCAGCCGGGATGAGACTAGCGGGACCTCCTACGAGCAGTACTTC. J is TRBJ2-7 and V is TRBV4-2, with 11 bases identical to TRBD2. Germline CDR1 reads LGHNA; CDR2 reads YNFKEQ. Trimming removed 4 bases from V and 0 bases from J; junction bases left unmatched: 8. CDR3 length: 17 amino acids.

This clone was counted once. The CDR3 sequence: CASSRGQAARNEQFF. The CDR3 DNA reads as TGTGCCAGCAGTAGGGGACAGGCCGCCCGCAATGAGCAGTTCTTC. The rearrangement uses TRBV6-5 and TRBJ2-1; 8 bases are a match to TRBD1. Germline V gene sequence: CDR1 MNHEY, CDR2 SVGAGI. Losses at the gene ends were 5 bases for V and 6 bases for J; bases not matched to a gene: 9. The CDR3 covers 15 residues.

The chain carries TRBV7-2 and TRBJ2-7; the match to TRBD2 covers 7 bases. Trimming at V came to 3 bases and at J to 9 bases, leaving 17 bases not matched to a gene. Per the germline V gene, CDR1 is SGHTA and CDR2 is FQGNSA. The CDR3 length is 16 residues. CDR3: CASSFDVTSLRGLQYF. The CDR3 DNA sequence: TGTGCCAGCAGCTTCGACGTGACTAGCCTCCGAGGGCTGCAGTACTTC.

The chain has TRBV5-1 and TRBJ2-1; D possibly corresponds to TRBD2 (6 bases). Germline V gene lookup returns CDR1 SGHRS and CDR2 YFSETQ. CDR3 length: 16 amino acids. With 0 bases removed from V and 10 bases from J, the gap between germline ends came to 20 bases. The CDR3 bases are TGCGCCAGCAGCTTGGCCCCGGGAGTTCGGCTCGGGGAGCAGTTCTTC. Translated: CASSLAPGVRLGEQFF.

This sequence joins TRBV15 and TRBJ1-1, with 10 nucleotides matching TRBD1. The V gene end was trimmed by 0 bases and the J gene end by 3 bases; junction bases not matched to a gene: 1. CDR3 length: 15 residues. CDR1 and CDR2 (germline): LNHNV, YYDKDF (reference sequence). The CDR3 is CATSRDGTGDTEAFF. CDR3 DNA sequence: TGTGCCACCAGCAGAGACGGGACAGGGGACACTGAAGCTTTCTTT.

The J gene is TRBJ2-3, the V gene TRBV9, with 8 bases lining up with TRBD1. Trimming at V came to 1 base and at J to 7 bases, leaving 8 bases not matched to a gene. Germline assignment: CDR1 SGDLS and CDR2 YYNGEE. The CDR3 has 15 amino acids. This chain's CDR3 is CASSVSGRGLYTQYF. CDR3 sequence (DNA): TGTGCCAGCAGCGTAAGTGGCAGGGGGCTGTATACGCAGTATTTT. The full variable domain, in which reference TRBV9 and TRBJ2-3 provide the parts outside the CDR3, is DSGVTQTPKHLITATGQRVTLRCSPRSGDLSVYWYQQSLDQGLQFLIQYYNGEERAKGNILERFSAQQFPDLHSELNLSSLELGDSALYFCASSVSGRGLYTQYFGPGTRLTVL.

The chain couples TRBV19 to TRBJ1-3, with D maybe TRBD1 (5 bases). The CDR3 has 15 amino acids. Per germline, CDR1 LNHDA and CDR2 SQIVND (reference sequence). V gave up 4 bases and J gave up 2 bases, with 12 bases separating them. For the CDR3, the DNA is TGTGCCAGTAGTAGTCAAACAGGCGCTGGAAACACCATATATTTT. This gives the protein CASSSQTGAGNTIYF. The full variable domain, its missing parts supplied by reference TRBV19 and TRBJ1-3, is DGGITQSPKYLFRKEGQNVTLSCEQNLNHDAMYWYRQDPGQGLRLIYYSQIVNDFQKGDIAEGYSVSREKKESFPLTVTSAQKNPTAFYLCASSSQTGAGNTIYFGEGSWLTVV.

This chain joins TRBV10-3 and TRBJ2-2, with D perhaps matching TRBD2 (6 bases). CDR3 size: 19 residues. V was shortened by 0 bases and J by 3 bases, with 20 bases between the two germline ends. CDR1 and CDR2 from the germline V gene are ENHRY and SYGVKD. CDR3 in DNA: TGTGCCATCAGTGAGTCGTTTGTAGGCGGACTAAGGGACACCGGGGAGCTGTTTTTT. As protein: CAISESFVGGLRDTGELFF.

In nucleotides, the CDR3 is TGTGCCATCAGAGAAGCAGGGGGATCGGATGGCTACACCTTC. Translated, it gives CAIREAGGSDGYTF. This chain uses TRBV10-3 with TRBJ1-2; 7 bases are a match to TRBD1. Germline CDR1 ENHRY, CDR2 SYGVKD. This CDR3 has 14 residues. With 6 bases clipped from V and 6 bases from J, the junction kept 10 bases outside the gene matches.

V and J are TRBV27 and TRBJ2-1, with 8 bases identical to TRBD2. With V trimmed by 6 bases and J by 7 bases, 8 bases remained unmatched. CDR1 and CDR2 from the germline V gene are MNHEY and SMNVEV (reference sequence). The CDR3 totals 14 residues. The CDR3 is CASSRGTSQNEQFF. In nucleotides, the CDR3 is TGTGCCAGCAGCCGCGGGACTAGTCAGAATGAGCAGTTCTTC.

The CDR3 is CASSHTVTSGAVYTQYF. The CDR3 DNA is TGTGCCAGCTCCCATACTGTGACTAGCGGGGCGGTGTATACGCAGTATTTT. The genes are TRBV5-4 and TRBJ2-3; TRBD2 agrees at 11 bases. Per germline, CDR1 SGHNT and CDR2 YYREEE (reference sequence). This CDR3 region has 17 residues. Unmatched junction bases numbered 17, after V lost 7 bases and J lost 7 bases. The full variable domain, with the rest looked up from reference TRBV5-4 and TRBJ2-3, is ETGVTQSPTHLIKTRGQQVTLRCSSQSGHNTVSWYQQALGQGPQFIFQYYREEENGRGNFPPRFSGLQFPNYSSELNVNALELDDSALYLCASSHTVTSGAVYTQYFGPGTRLTVL.

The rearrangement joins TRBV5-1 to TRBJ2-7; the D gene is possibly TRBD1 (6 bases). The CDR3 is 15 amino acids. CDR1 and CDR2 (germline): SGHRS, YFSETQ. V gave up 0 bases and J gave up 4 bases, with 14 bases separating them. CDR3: CASSLGSTRGYEQYF. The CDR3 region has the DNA TGCGCCAGCAGCTTGGGTTCAACTAGGGGGTACGAGCAGTACTTC.

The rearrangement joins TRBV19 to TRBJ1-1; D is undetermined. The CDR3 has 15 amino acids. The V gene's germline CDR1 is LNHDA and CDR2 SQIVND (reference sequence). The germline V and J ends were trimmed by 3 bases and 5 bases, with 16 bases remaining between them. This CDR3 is CASSIPGPRRTEAFF. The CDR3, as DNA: TGTGCCAGTAGTATCCCGGGCCCGAGGAGGACTGAAGCTTTCTTT.